Presented here are 8 T cell receptor beta chains from one specimen sequenced in a study of regulatory T cells in long-lasting Graves disease. iRepertoire HTBI primers and Arm-PCR of CDR3 regions built TCR beta libraries. Each CDR3 protein is one row after TCRdb ran MiXCR on the multiplex PCR reads. In the table there are approximately 400,000 distinct CDR3 sequences, 14% to 15% of which are singletons. Documented time point: newly diagnosed GD, antithyroid drugs for less than 3 months. PBMCs provided the RNA from which the TCR library was made. These same data were also listed under a study on T cells in Graves' hyperthyroidism and ophthalmopathy.

The source was peripheral blood mononuclear cells (PBMCs), collected at new diagnosis, from a patient treated with antithyroid drugs. Receptors were obtained from a woman younger than 45 with Graves disease.

J is TRBJ1-5 and V is TRBV24-1, with a weak D call TRBD1 (6 bases). Trimming shortened V by 1 base and J by 7 bases, and 7 bases separated the two germline ends. CDR1 is KGHDR, CDR2 SFDVKD, per germline. This CDR3 contains 13 residues. Here the CDR3 reads CATSDFRGQPQHF. CDR3 coding DNA: TGTGCCACCAGTGATTTCAGGGGACAGCCCCAGCATTTT.

This clonotype was detected many times. The V gene is TRBV9, the J gene TRBJ2-7; maybe TRBD1 (6 bases). Germline V lookup: CDR1 SGDLS, CDR2 YYNGEE. This CDR3 contains 13 residues. V dropped 0 bases and J dropped 6 bases, with 10 bases sitting between them. The CDR3 sequence is CASSVDGTREQYF. The DNA for the CDR3 is TGTGCCAGCAGCGTAGATGGGACACGCGAGCAGTACTTC.

This chain connects TRBV24-1 to TRBJ1-5; 9 nucleotides align to TRBD1. With V trimmed by 5 bases and J by 0 bases, 10 bases remained unmatched. The V gene's germline CDR1 is KGHDR and CDR2 SFDVKD. The CDR3 runs to 18 residues. CDR3 residues: CATSARETGGSSNQPQHF. The CDR3 bases are TGTGCCACCAGTGCTAGAGAGACAGGGGGGAGTAGCAATCAGCCCCAGCATTTT.

This clonotype was counted between two and nine times. The chain recombines TRBV5-1 with TRBJ2-3, with D possibly being TRBD1 (5 bases). Germline lookup yields CDR1 SGHRS and CDR2 YFSETQ. V lost 4 bases to trimming and J lost 2 bases, with 14 bases between them. The CDR3 consists of 15 residues. Here the CDR3 reads CASSLQFRDTDTQYF. CDR3 sequence (DNA): TGCGCCAGCAGCCTTCAGTTCAGGGACACAGATACGCAGTATTTT.

This clonotype was seen ten or more times. This rearrangement joins TRBV12-3 or TRBV12-4 to TRBJ2-3; 10 bases are a match to TRBD2. This CDR3 spans 14 amino acids. Trimming cost V 7 bases and J 3 bases; bases outside gene matches: 4. The CDR3 protein is CASKRGGETDTQYF. The DNA of the CDR3 is TGTGCCAGCAAGCGGGGGGGTGAGACAGATACGCAGTATTTT.

The genes are TRBV19 and TRBJ1-1; 7 bases are a match to TRBD1. Germline V gene data show CDR1 as LNHDA and CDR2 as SQIVND (reference sequence). CDR3 length equals 14 residues. J was trimmed by 3 bases and V by 4 bases; bases with no gene match: 5. The CDR3 here is CASSRGQAHTEAFF. CDR3 sequence (DNA): TGTGCCAGTAGTAGAGGACAGGCACACACTGAAGCTTTCTTT. Full variable domain (remainder filled in from reference TRBV19 and TRBJ1-1): DGGITQSPKYLFRKEGQNVTLSCEQNLNHDAMYWYRQDPGQGLRLIYYSQIVNDFQKGDIAEGYSVSREKKESFPLTVTSAQKNPTAFYLCASSRGQAHTEAFFGQGTRLTVV.

This clonotype was counted at least ten times. The chain uses TRBV20-1 and TRBJ2-3; D unclear. There are 15 residues in the CDR3. V lost 0 bases and J lost 0, with 10 bases in between. Germline CDR1 and CDR2: DFQATT and SNEGSKA (reference sequence). The CDR3 loop is CSARDLGGSTDTQYF. The CDR3 DNA is TGCAGTGCTAGAGATCTTGGCGGTAGCACAGATACGCAGTATTTT.

This chain uses TRBV20-1 with TRBJ1-5; D may be TRBD1 (5 bases). V gave up 1 base and J gave up 2 bases, with 9 bases separating them. The CDR3 extends over 14 amino acids. The germline CDR1 and CDR2 sequences are DFQATT and SNEGSKA (reference sequence). CDR3 nucleotides: TGCAGTGCTAGAGCAGGGAGTGGCAATCAGCCCCAGCATTTT. The encoded protein is CSARAGSGNQPQHF.